This T cell receptor beta chain was recovered during a study of identical twins. This clonotype was counted only a few times. Antigen: not known. General study results and limits: Cord blood beta clonotypes present at high abundance carried fewer insertions; no such pattern appeared in memory repertoires.

TCRdb re-called the 5' RACE reads with MiXCR, one entry per CDR3 protein. The table has around 690,000 distinct CDR3 sequences, 21% seen once; the top ten hold 4.3%. There are 14 residues in the CDR3. The V and J ends lost 3 bases and 1 base respectively, with 10 bases between them. CDR1 is DFQATT and CDR2 is SNEGSKA in the germline V gene (reference sequence). The same sample was also studied in work on T cells expressing NK-cell markers. That report notes: Sequenced donors, eight in total, included seven who were HCMV-seropositive and one who was seronegative.

The source of this sequence is a woman aged 18-30 years in good health. The gene calls are TRBV20-1 and TRBJ1-5; D unclear. Sequences were obtained from PBMCs. The chain's CDR3 is CSASVGWSNQPQHF. CDR3 sequence (DNA): TGCAGTGCTAGCGTGGGTTGGAGCAATCAGCCCCAGCATTTT.